This T cell receptor beta chain came from a study of blood T cell repertoires in COVID-19. The method was immunoSEQ multiplex PCR; TCRdb's version includes in-frame clones alone and lacks a portion of them. This sample yields some 140,000 clones, of which 88% are seen a single time; more than 2% belongs to the top ten. Sequenced sample: peripheral blood. The clonotype originates from a man between 65 and 85 years old with active COVID-19.

The chain's CDR3 is CASSTGGANYGYTF. In nucleotides, the CDR3 is TGTGCCAGTAGTACAGGGGGCGCTAACTATGGCTACACCTTC. The chain carries TRBV19 and TRBJ1-2; 8 bases line up with TRBD1. The length of the CDR3 is 14 residues. Germline lookup yields CDR1 LNHDA and CDR2 SQIVND (reference sequence). The junction had 1 base not matched to a gene; V was cut back by 4 bases and J by 0 bases.